The rows below give T cell receptor beta chains drawn from one sample of a study of blood T cell repertoires in COVID-19. Some clones are missing from TCRdb's copy, which holds only in-frame ones; the method was immunoSEQ multiplex PCR. The repertoire has 280,000 or so clones, 85% to 90% of them found once; the top ten carry 1.7%. Sequencing used PBMCs or T cells enriched from blood (not recorded which). The receptors were gathered from a woman aged 18-35 years with acute COVID-19. CDR3s include the opening cysteine and the closing phenylalanine or tryptophan. The D gene is left open where the match is weak. The size of a clone is reported for some rows only, either as once, few or many, or as a class for expanded clones.

d_call j_call clone_size v_call cdr3_aa cdr3_nt
- TRBJ1-2 - TRBV18 CASSPDSSGYTF TGTGCCAGCTCACCGGACAGTAGTGGCTACACCTTC
TRBD2 TRBJ2-7 - TRBV5-1 CASSPSSGSTYEQYF TGCGCCAGCAGTCCCTCTAGCGGGAGCACCTACGAGCAGTACTTC
- TRBJ2-3 - TRBV7-9 CASSLGRSDTQYF TGTGCCAGCAGCTTAGGTCGTTCGGATACGCAGTATTTT
TRBD1 TRBJ2-7 - TRBV5-1 CASSSGQDYEQYF TGCGCCAGCAGCTCCGGACAGGACTACGAGCAGTACTTC
- TRBJ1-2 - TRBV6-1 CASSEASGQAVYGYTF TGTGCCAGCAGTGAAGCGTCAGGGCAGGCTGTCTATGGCTACACCTTC
TRBD2 TRBJ2-1 few TRBV6-6 CASSYGGTSGINTQFF TGTGCCAGCAGTTACGGGGGGACTAGCGGGATAAATACGCAGTTCTTC
TRBD2 TRBJ2-3 - TRBV7-9 CASSLTSGGTDTQYF TGTGCCAGCAGCTTAACTAGCGGGGGCACAGATACGCAGTATTTT
TRBD1 TRBJ2-1 - TRBV7-9 CASSLRRGQGGYNEQFF TGTGCCAGCAGCTTACGGCGGGGACAGGGGGGTTACAATGAGCAGTTCTTC
- TRBJ1-2 few TRBV27 CASSPGGRGYGYTF TGTGCCAGCAGTCCCGGAGGTAGGGGGTATGGCTACACCTTC
- TRBJ1-3 - TRBV7-9 CASSLAQPGGGNTIYF TGTGCCAGCAGCTTAGCGCAACCAGGCGGGGGAAACACCATATATTTT
- TRBJ1-6 - TRBV5-1 CASSLVGGNSPLHF TGCGCCAGCAGCTTGGTAGGAGGGAATTCACCCCTCCACTTT
- TRBJ2-2 - TRBV14 CASSQLGGAAGELFF TGTGCCAGCAGCCAACTTGGGGGCGCCGCCGGGGAGCTGTTTTTT
TRBD2 TRBJ2-3 - TRBV10-3 CAISGTSGTQYF TGTGCCATCAGTGGGACTAGCGGGACTCAGTATTTT
- TRBJ2-1 - TRBV11-3 CASSRGTGGNEQFF TGTGCCAGCAGCCGCGGGACCGGGGGCAATGAGCAGTTCTTC
- TRBJ1-5 - TRBV27 CASSLTGANQPQHF TGTGCCAGCAGTTTAACTGGGGCGAATCAGCCCCAGCATTTT
- TRBJ2-1 - TRBV2 CASSVSLSYNEQFF TGTGCCAGCAGTGTAAGCCTTTCCTACAATGAGCAGTTCTTC
TRBD1 TRBJ1-1 - TRBV11-2 CASSAQGGNTEAFF TGTGCCAGCAGCGCACAGGGGGGGAACACTGAAGCTTTCTTT
- TRBJ2-1 - TRBV30 CAWTIGTPYNEQFF TGTGCCTGGACCATCGGGACTCCCTACAATGAGCAGTTCTTC
TRBD1 TRBJ1-1 few TRBV2 CASMVTGGLISFF TGTGCCAGCATGGTTACAGGGGGCCTAATCTCTTTCTTT
TRBD2 TRBJ2-1 once TRBV28 CASSLAGGPSEQFF TGTGCCAGCAGTTTAGCGGGAGGGCCCAGTGAGCAGTTCTTC
- TRBJ2-1 once TRBV15 CATSPYLAEQFF TGTGCCACCAGCCCCTATCTAGCGGAGCAGTTCTTC
TRBD1 TRBJ2-7 - TRBV11-2 CASSLAAKPGQPYEQYF TGTGCCAGCAGCTTAGCCGCAAAACCGGGACAGCCCTACGAGCAGTACTTC
- TRBJ2-1 - TRBV11-2 CASSLSGRWNEQFF TGTGCCAGCAGCTTGTCTGGGCGCTGGAATGAGCAGTTCTTC
TRBD2 TRBJ2-5 - TRBV5-5 CASSPGGGPRETQYF TGTGCCAGCAGCCCCGGCGGGGGGCCACGGGAGACCCAGTACTTC
TRBD1 TRBJ2-3 - TRBV18 CASSPTGAINTDTQYF TGTGCCAGCTCACCCACAGGGGCTATAAACACAGATACGCAGTATTTT
- TRBJ2-3 - TRBV27 CASSFGTQDTQYF TGTGCCAGCAGTTTTGGGACACAGGATACGCAGTATTTT
- TRBJ2-1 - TRBV5-1 CASSSRSGDHEQFF TGCGCCAGCAGCTCCAGATCAGGGGACCATGAGCAGTTCTTC
- TRBJ2-2 - TRBV24-1 CATAGQRNTGELFF TGTGCCACCGCCGGACAGCGTAACACCGGGGAGCTGTTTTTT
TRBD2 TRBJ2-1 - TRBV7-9 CASSPPGTSANEQFF TGTGCCAGCAGCCCTCCCGGGACTAGCGCCAATGAGCAGTTCTTC
- TRBJ2-3 - TRBV3-1/TRBV3-2 CASSQGGAVSTDTQYF TGTGCCAGCAGCCAAGGTGGGGCAGTTAGCACAGATACGCAGTATTTT
- TRBJ2-3 - TRBV9 CASSVATISTDTQYF TGTGCCAGCAGCGTAGCAACAATAAGCACAGATACGCAGTATTTT
- TRBJ2-1 - TRBV28 CASTSTVLSSYNEQFF TGTGCCAGCACCTCTACCGTCCTGAGCTCCTACAATGAGCAGTTCTTC
TRBD2 TRBJ2-1 - TRBV28 CASSSPSGRDNEQFF TGTGCCAGCAGTTCTCCTAGCGGGAGGGACAATGAGCAGTTCTTC
- TRBJ2-3 - TRBV27 CASGGDTQYF TGTGCCAGCGGGGGCGATACGCAGTATTTT
- TRBJ2-3 - TRBV13 CASSLPQVGAEDTQYF TGTGCCAGCAGCTTGCCCCAGGTGGGAGCTGAAGATACGCAGTATTTT
TRBD2 TRBJ2-1 - TRBV28 CASSFPDSSAAGVDQFF TGTGCCAGCAGTTTCCCGGACTCCTCCGCGGCGGGGGTAGATCAGTTCTTC
TRBD1 TRBJ2-2 once TRBV6-5 CASRPQGTGELFF TGTGCCAGCAGACCACAGGGGACCGGGGAGCTGTTTTTT
- TRBJ1-1 once TRBV6-5 CASNPGGRNTEAFF TGTGCCAGCAACCCCGGGGGTCGGAACACTGAAGCTTTCTTT
TRBD2 TRBJ2-1 - TRBV11-2 CASSLTSGRYNEQFF TGTGCCAGCAGCCTGACTAGCGGGCGATACAATGAGCAGTTCTTC
- TRBJ1-4 - TRBV11-2 CASSTRTSGAVTTNEKLFF TGTGCCAGCAGCACCCGGACGTCAGGGGCCGTTACAACTAATGAAAAACTGTTTTTT
- TRBJ1-3 - TRBV12-3/TRBV12-4 CASSFKNTIYF TGTGCCAGCAGTTTCAAAAACACCATATATTTT
- TRBJ1-6 - TRBV2 CASAIGRSNSPLHF TGTGCCAGCGCCATCGGGAGGAGTAATTCACCCCTCCACTTT
- TRBJ2-4 once TRBV4-1 CASSHQNRDGKNIQYF TGCGCCAGCAGTCATCAAAACAGGGATGGGAAAAACATTCAGTACTTC
- TRBJ2-1 - TRBV6-4 CASSDSIGSPNEQFF TGTGCCAGCAGTGACTCGATCGGGAGTCCCAATGAGCAGTTCTTC
- TRBJ2-7 - TRBV11-2 CASSQTRQGASEQYF TGTGCCAGCAGTCAAACCCGGCAGGGTGCTTCCGAGCAGTACTTC
TRBD2 TRBJ2-1 once TRBV30 CAWSVSWPSGYDEQFF TGTGCCTGGAGTGTAAGTTGGCCTAGCGGGTATGATGAGCAGTTCTTC